The 6 T cell receptor beta chains in this list originate from one sample, sequenced in a study of Graves' ophthalmopathy and Graves' hyperthyroidism. The sequenced template was RNA, covering the TCR beta CDR3 region. Second-round multiplex PCR followed a first-round RT-PCR using HTBI primers. In TCRdb, the multiplex PCR reads were re-called with MiXCR into one record per CDR3 protein. The sample records over a million distinct CDR3 sequences, approximately 35% being singletons. The sample comprised peripheral blood or thyroid tissue (not recorded which). All receptors derive from an adult man with Graves' hyperthyroidism.

The chain links TRBV19 to TRBJ1-5; 8 nucleotides agree with TRBD1. This CDR3 region has 18 residues. V lost 5 bases and J lost 0; bases outside the gene matches: 12. The germline gives CDR1 LNHDA, CDR2 SQIVND (reference sequence). The CDR3 DNA is TGTGCCAGTAGTTCCCCGCGGGGACAGGTTCATAGCAATCAGCCCCAGCATTTT. It is translated as CASSSPRGQVHSNQPQHF.

In this sample, this clonotype turned up many times. The J gene is TRBJ2-3, the V gene TRBV9, with unresolved D. The CDR3 is 13 amino acids. The V end lost 0 bases, the J end lost 3 bases, and 5 bases lay between the germline ends. CDR1 and CDR2 (germline): SGDLS, YYNGEE. CDR3 sequence reads: CASSVAVTDTQYF. For the CDR3, the DNA is TGTGCCAGCAGCGTAGCGGTAACAGATACGCAGTATTTT.

The rearrangement uses TRBV6-5 and TRBJ1-5; 8 bases agree with TRBD1. The J segment lost 4 bases and the V segment lost 4 bases, leaving 3 bases of the junction unmatched. Germline CDR1 reads MNHEY; CDR2 reads SVGAGI. The CDR3 length is 14 residues. DNA for the CDR3: TGTGCCAGCAGTTGGACAGGGATAAATCAGCCCCAGCATTTT. Encoded protein: CASSWTGINQPQHF.

This clonotype was observed many times. The rearrangement joins TRBV7-9 to TRBJ2-5; 7 bases fit TRBD1. The germline CDR1 and CDR2 sequences are SEHNR and FQNEAQ (reference sequence). J was trimmed by 4 bases and V by 3 bases; bases with no gene match: 11. There are 16 residues in the CDR3. The CDR3 spells CASSFRVFNRGETQYF. In nucleotides, the CDR3 is TGTGCCAGCAGCTTCCGGGTCTTCAACAGGGGAGAGACCCAGTACTTC.

This CDR3 reads CATSSMTGTSTNEKLFF. CDR3 coding DNA: TGTGCCACCAGCAGCATGACGGGGACGTCTACGAATGAAAAACTGTTTTTT. V usage is TRBV15 and J usage is TRBJ1-4, with a weak D call TRBD1 (5 bases). The CDR3 runs to 17 residues. Germline V gives CDR1 LNHNV, CDR2 YYDKDF (reference sequence). V was cut by 3 bases and J by 5 bases, with 19 bases left in between.

The rearrangement links TRBV25-1 to TRBJ2-5, with a tentative D call TRBD1 (6 bases). The ends were cut back, 4 bases at V and 1 base at J, with 16 bases in the middle. CDR1 is MGHDK and CDR2 is SYGVNS in the germline V gene. This CDR3 has 16 amino acids. This chain's CDR3 is CASSALGAVIQETQYF. Here the CDR3 DNA reads TGTGCCAGCAGTGCCCTGGGGGCCGTTATCCAAGAGACCCAGTACTTC.